This T cell receptor (beta chain) was retrieved from a study of shared clonotypes between healthy human individuals (dated by TCRdb to the early 2020s). Turning to the overall study: A couple of women and a few men aged 18 to 49 years were included in the cohort. For each donor, three plates each were used for CD4 naive and CD4 memory, two plates were used for CD8 naive, and one plate was used for CD8 memory. To estimate repertoire size and how much clonotypes are shared between individuals, the study performed deep sequencing of blood TCR repertoires from five healthy adults. To increase sequencing depth and limit assay-specific biases, TCR repertoire library preparation and sequencing were carried out by different laboratories using diverse techniques. Each donor's leukapheresis produced roughly between about 0.8 and 8.9 billion PBMCs. What the research found in general, with its limitations: Because the study included a small number of donors, the genetic and exposure-history diversity represented was limited. Based on pairwise subsampling, the degree of clonotype sharing among donors was expected to be affected by sequencing depth. Estimated clonotype richness was generally larger for naive than for memory subsets. When four donors were compared, the shared fraction of clonotypes was roughly 5% for naive CD4, 3.5% for naive CD8, 2% to 2.5% for memory CD4, and approximately 0.4% for memory CD8. Even with the large sequencing depth, rarefaction of the sorted-subset datasets indicated that sequencing was incomplete. Compared with non-shared clonotypes, the clonotypes found in all four sorted-subset donors had higher generation probabilities. Sampling was restricted to blood, and TCR repertoires in tissues likely differ from the TCR repertoires found in blood.

Points on this clone: This clone's antigen is unknown. The record has no base qualities; no much larger clone is one base away.

Using the deep immunoSEQ assay, TCR CDR3 regions were amplified from genomic DNA by multiplex PCR. For each cell subset, the extracted genomic DNA was distributed evenly across all wells of several immunoSEQ 96-well plates, and each plate served as one replicate. For sorted subsets, each replicate PCR was loaded with about 0.2 ug genomic DNA, equivalent to 30,000 or so T cell genomes. The purified libraries were quantified using a Qubit 3.0 fluorometer, sized with a Bioanalyzer 2100, and then quantified again using the KAPA Library Quantification kit. Every immunoSEQ 96-well plate was sequenced on a dedicated single-read 150-cycle Illumina NextSeq 550 flow cell. On the study's bioinformatics: Because the immunoSEQ output held only junctional sequences and lacked quality scores, the filtering could not match the filtering applied to full-length reads. To assign V/J genes and CDR3, sequences were annotated using PyIR, a Python wrapper for IgBLAST v1.9, with IMGT germline references. Any read was removed if the V/J assignment was weak (E-value above 1e-6), the CDR3 was missing, or the read contained stop codons, out-of-frame junctions, or ambiguous translated residues. A V3J clonotype was defined by an identical inferred V gene, J gene, and CDR3 amino acid sequence. Percentage overlap between repertoires was calculated by dividing the number of shared unique clonotypes by the size of the smaller repertoire. Repertoire richness was assessed with RTK rarefaction, the Chao1 estimator, and Recon v2.1 estimates of unobserved clonotypes. Generation probabilities for all TCRbeta clonotypes obtained by the gDNA method from four donors were computed using OLGA. TCRdb stores this immuneACCESS table with in-frame sequences only. Part of the clones is absent; in the studies checked, under half of the shortfall reflects unresolved V genes, and no reason is known for the rest. That table supplies the V and J calls and clone size; D and trimming were determined from the DNA. Across this sample there are 800,000 or so clones, with 96% seen only once. The ten largest clones represent about 0.25% of the sample.

Counted from cysteine to phenylalanine, this CDR3 has 14 amino acids. Kept here is only the CDR3 DNA, which spans 42 bases and is read in frame from base 1. From a lookup of the germline V gene, CDR1 and CDR2 are ENHRY and SYGVKD. V lost 0 bases and J lost 8 bases; the stretch between them is 13 bases long. CD8 naive samples were CD45RO-negative cells positively selected for CCR7, giving a CD45RA+CCR7+ population that excluded TemRA cells. Donors were healthy HIV-negative adults with no recently reported acute infections or vaccinations. All donors were Caucasian adults living in Nashville, Tennessee, USA. Blood was obtained by leukapheresis, after which PBMCs were separated by Ficoll-Histopaque density gradient centrifugation and cryopreserved in liquid nitrogen vapor phase. Analytical flow cytometry was used to check the purity and quantity of each magnetically sorted T cell population. From each sorted fraction, genomic DNA was isolated and quantified by UV absorbance on a Nanodrop 2000c.

The chain was built from TRBV10-3 and TRBJ1-2; the D gene is unclear. The sample comprised naive CD8+ T cells sorted from blood. Interpreted using the paper, the cell subset or site label stands for: CD45RA+CCR7+. The receptor was derived from a man aged 30-40 years in good health. The CDR3 loop reads CAISESIPVVGYTF. The nucleotides are TGTGCCATCAGTGAGTCGATTCCAGTCGTCGGCTACACCTTC.